The sequence of this T cell receptor beta chain was determined in a study of shared clonotypes between healthy human individuals. Regarding the study as a whole: Some naive CD4 clonotypes, around 5%, turned up in common across several donors.

Several immunoSEQ plates held equal portions of the genomic DNA taken from each subset. Libraries were prepared by immunoSEQ multiplex PCR; TCRdb keeps only in-frame clonotypes and omits some of them. Counted here are approximately 1.5 million clones, 95% to 99% occurring once; the ten biggest clones make up less than 0.55%. As for this clone: What it binds is not known.

The origin of this receptor is a man aged 30 to 39 in good health. The source material was naive CD4+ T cells sorted from blood. Specified subset: CD45RA+ positively selected.

CDR3 nucleotide sequence: TGTGCCAGCAGCGTCTATCCCGACGACGGGGTAGTTCCCAGCTCCTACAATGAGCAGTTCTTC. This codes for CASSVYPDDGVVPSSYNEQFF. This chain joins TRBV9 and TRBJ2-1; TRBD2 is a possible D gene (5 bases). This CDR3 contains 21 residues. The ends were cut back, 2 bases at V and 0 bases at J, with 27 bases in the middle. In germline, CDR1 is SGDLS, CDR2 YYNGEE.